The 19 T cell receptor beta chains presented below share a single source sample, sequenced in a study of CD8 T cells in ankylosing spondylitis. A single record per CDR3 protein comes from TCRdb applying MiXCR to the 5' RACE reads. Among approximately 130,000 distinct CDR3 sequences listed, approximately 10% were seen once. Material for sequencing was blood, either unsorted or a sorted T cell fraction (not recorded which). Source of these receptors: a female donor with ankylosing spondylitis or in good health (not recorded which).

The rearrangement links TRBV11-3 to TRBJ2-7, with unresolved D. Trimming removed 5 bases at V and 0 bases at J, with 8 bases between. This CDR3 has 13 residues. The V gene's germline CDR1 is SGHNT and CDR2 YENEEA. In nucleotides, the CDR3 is TGTGCCAGCAGCCTGCCTTTCTCCTACGAGCAGTACTTC. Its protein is CASSLPFSYEQYF.

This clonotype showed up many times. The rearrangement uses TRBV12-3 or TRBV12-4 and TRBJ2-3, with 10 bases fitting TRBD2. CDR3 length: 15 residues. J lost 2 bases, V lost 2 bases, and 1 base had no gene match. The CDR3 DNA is TGTGCCAGCAGTTTAAGCGGGAGGGACACAGATACGCAGTATTTT. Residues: CASSLSGRDTDTQYF.

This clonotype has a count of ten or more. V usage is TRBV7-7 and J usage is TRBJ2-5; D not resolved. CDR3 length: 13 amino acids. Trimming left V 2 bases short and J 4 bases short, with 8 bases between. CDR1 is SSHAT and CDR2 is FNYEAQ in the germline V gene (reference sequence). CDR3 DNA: TGTGCCAGCAGCTTACACCTCCGAGAGACCCAGTACTTC. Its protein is CASSLHLRETQYF. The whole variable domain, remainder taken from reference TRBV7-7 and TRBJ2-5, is GAGVSQSPRYKVTKRGQDVTLRCDPISSHATLYWYQQALGQGPEFLTYFNYEAQPDKSGLPSDRFSAERPEGSISTLTIQRTEQRDSAMYRCASSLHLRETQYFGPGTRLLVL.

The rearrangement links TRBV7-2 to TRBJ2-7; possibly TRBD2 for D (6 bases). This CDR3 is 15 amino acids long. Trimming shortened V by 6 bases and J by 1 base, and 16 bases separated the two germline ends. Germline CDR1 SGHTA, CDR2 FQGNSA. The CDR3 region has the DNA TGTGCCAGCAGTTCGCCGGGACTGTCTTCCTACGAGCAGTACTTC. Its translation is CASSSPGLSSYEQYF.

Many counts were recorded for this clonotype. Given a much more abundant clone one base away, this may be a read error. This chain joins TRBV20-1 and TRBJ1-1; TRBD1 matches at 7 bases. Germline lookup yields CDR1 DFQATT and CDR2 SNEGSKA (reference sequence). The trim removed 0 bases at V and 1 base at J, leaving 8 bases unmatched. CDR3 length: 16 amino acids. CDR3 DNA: TGCAGTGCTAGAGATTCCTCGACAGGGAAGAACACTGAAGCTTTCTTT. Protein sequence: CSARDSSTGKNTEAFF.

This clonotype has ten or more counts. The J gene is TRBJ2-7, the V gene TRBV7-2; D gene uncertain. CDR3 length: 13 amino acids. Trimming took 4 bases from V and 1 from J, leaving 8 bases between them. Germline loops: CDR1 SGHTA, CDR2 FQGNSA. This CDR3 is CASSSPNSYEQYF. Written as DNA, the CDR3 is TGTGCCAGCAGCTCCCCTAATTCCTACGAGCAGTACTTC.

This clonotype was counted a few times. The CDR3 region is CAISESSINEKLFF. The CDR3 DNA sequence: TGTGCCATCAGTGAGTCAAGTATAAATGAAAAACTGTTTTTT. This chain uses TRBV10-3 with TRBJ1-4; no firm D call. The V and J ends lost 0 bases and 5 bases respectively, with 7 bases between them. The CDR3 consists of 14 residues. Germline V gene data show CDR1 as ENHRY and CDR2 as SYGVKD.

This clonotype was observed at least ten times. DNA for the CDR3: TGCAGTGCTAGAGATCTTCGGGAGGGCCACAATGAGCAGTTCTTC. Translating gives CSARDLREGHNEQFF. V is TRBV20-1 and J is TRBJ2-1; TRBD2 aligns across 8 bases. Germline assignment: CDR1 DFQATT and CDR2 SNEGSKA (reference sequence). The V and J ends lost 0 bases and 5 bases, in that order; junction bases with no gene match: 6. The CDR3 has 15 amino acids.

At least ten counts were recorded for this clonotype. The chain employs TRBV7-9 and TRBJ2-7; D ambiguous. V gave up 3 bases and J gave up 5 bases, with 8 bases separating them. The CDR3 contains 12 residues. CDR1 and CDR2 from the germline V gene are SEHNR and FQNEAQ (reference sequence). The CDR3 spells CASSLSLHEQYF. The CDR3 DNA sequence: TGTGCCAGCAGCTTGTCCCTCCACGAGCAGTACTTC.

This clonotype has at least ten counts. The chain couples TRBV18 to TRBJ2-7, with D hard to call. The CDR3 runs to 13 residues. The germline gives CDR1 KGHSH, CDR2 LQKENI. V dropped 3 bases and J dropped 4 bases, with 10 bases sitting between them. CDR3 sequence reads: CASSPPDNYEQYF. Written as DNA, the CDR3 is TGTGCCAGCTCACCCCCAGACAATTACGAGCAGTACTTC.

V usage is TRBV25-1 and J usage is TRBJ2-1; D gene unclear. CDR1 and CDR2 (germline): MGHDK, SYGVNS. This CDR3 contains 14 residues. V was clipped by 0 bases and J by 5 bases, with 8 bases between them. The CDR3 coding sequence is TGTGCCAGCAGTGAATATAGTTGGGACAATGAGCAGTTCTTC. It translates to CASSEYSWDNEQFF.

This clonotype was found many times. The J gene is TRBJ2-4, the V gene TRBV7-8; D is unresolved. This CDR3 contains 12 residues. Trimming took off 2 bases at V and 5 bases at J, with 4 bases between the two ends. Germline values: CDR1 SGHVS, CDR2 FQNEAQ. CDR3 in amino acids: CASSLSQNIQYF. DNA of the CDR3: TGTGCCAGCAGCTTATCACAAAACATTCAGTACTTC.

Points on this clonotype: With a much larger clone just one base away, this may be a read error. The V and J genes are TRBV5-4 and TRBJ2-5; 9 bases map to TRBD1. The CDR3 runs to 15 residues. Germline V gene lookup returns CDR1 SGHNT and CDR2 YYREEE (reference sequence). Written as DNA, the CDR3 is TGTGCCAGCAGCGGAACCGGGACAGGGACAGAGGCCCAGTACTTC. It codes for CASSGTGTGTEAQYF.

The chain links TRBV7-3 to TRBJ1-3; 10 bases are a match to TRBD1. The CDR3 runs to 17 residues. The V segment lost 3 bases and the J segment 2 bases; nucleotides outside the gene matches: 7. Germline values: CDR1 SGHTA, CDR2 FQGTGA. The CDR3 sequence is CASSLLPGTGAGNTIYF. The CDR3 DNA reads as TGTGCCAGCAGCTTGCTTCCCGGGACAGGGGCTGGAAACACCATATATTTT.

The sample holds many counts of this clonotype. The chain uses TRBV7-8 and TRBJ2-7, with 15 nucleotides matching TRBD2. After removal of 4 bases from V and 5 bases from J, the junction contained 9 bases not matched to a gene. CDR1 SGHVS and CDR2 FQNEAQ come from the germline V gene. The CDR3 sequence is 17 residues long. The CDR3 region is CASSSSWTSGGANEQYF. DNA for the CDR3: TGTGCCAGCAGCTCAAGCTGGACTAGCGGGGGGGCAAACGAGCAGTACTTC.

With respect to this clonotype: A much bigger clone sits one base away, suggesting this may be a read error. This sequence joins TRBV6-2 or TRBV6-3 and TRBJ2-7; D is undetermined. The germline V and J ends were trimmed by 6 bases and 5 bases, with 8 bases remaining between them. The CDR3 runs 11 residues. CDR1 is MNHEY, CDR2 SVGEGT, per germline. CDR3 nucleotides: TGTGCCAGCAGCCAGGTCAACGAGCAGTACTTC. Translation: CASSQVNEQYF.

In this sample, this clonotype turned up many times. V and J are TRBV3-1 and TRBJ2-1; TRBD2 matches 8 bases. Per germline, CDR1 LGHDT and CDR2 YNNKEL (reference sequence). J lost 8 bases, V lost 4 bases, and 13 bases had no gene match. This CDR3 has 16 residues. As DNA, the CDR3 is TGTGCCAGCAGCCCCTCCTCCGGGAGGGCCCTCGATGAGCAGTTCTTC. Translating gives CASSPSSGRALDEQFF.

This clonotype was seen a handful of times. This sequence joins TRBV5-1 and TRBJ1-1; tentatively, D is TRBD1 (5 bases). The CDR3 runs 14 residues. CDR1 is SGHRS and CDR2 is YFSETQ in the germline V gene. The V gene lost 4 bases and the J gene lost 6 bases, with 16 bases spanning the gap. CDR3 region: CASSPPGTWAEAFF. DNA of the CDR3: TGCGCCAGCAGCCCCCCCGGGACTTGGGCTGAAGCTTTCTTT. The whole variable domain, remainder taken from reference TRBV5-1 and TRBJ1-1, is KAGVTQTPRYLIKTRGQQVTLSCSPISGHRSVSWYQQTPGQGLQFLFEYFSETQRNKGNFPGRFSGRQFSNSRSEMNVSTLELGDSALYLCASSPPGTWAEAFFGQGTRLTVV.

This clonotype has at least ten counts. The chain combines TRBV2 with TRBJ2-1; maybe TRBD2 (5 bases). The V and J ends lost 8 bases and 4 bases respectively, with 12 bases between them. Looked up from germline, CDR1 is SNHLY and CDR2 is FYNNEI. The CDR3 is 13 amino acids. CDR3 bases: TGTGCCAGCGTGACTAACTGGTACAATGAGCAGTTCTTC. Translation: CASVTNWYNEQFF.